This T cell receptor beta chain originates from a study of T cells in Graves' hyperthyroidism and ophthalmopathy. TCR beta CDR3 sequences were amplified from RNA transcripts. HTBI primers were the set used in a first-round RT-PCR of the TCR CDR3. TCRdb reprocessed the multiplex PCR reads via MiXCR and lists one record per CDR3 protein. The sample carries around 700,000 distinct CDR3 sequences, roughly a third recorded once. For Graves' hyperthyroidism to be stable, ophthalmopathy could not progress within 18 months. From germline, CDR1 is SGDLS and CDR2 YYNGEE. Deletions cut 4 bases from V and 0 bases from J, with 14 bases between. The CDR3 consists of 16 residues.

The source material was blood. The V call is TRBV9, the J call TRBJ1-3; perhaps TRBD1 as D (6 bases). This clonotype was obtained from a woman in her thirties or forties with Graves' hyperthyroidism. CDR3 protein: CASSPGQFSSGNTIYF. DNA for the CDR3: TGTGCCAGCAGCCCCGGACAGTTTTCCTCTGGAAACACCATATATTTT.